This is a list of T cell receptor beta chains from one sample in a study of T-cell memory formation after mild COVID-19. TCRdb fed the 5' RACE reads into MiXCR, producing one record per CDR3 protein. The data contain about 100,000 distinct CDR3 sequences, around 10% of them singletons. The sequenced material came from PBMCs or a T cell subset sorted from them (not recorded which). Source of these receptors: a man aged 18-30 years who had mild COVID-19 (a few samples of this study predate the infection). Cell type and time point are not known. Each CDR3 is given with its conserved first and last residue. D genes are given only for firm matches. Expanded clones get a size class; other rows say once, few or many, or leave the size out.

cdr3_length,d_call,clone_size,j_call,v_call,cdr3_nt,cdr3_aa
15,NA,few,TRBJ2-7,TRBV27,TGTGCCAGCAGTTTATCGCAGCTAGCCTCCTACGAGCAGTACTTC,CASSLSQLASYEQYF
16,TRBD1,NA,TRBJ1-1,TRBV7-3,TGTGCCAGCAGCTTGGGACAGGGACTTATGAACACTGAAGCTTTCTTT,CASSLGQGLMNTEAFF
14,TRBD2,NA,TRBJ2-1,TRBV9,TGTGCCAGCAGCGGGACTAGCGGGGGGGGTGAGCAGTTCTTC,CASSGTSGGGEQFF
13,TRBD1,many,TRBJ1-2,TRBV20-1,TGCAGTGCGGAGGGACAGGGGCTAGGTGGCTACACCTTC,CSAEGQGLGGYTF
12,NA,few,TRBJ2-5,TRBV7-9,TGTGCCAGCAGCTTAGGGGGAGAGCCCCAGTACTTC,CASSLGGEPQYF
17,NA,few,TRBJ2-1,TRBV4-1,TGCGCCAGCAGCCATAGGGTCACCCGCGAGCTCTACAATGAGCAGTTCTTC,CASSHRVTRELYNEQFF
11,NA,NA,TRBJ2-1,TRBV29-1,TGCAGCGTTGGCGGAGCCTCGGAGCAGTTCTTC,CSVGGASEQFF
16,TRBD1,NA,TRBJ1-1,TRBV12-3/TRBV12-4,TGTGCCAGCAGTTCGGACAGGGGGCGAACAATGCCTGAAGCTTTCTTT,CASSSDRGRTMPEAFF
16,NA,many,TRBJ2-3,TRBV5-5,TGTGCCAGCAGCTGGCCCCCTGGCGGTGACACAGATACGCAGTATTTT,CASSWPPGGDTDTQYF
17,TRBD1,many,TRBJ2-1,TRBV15,TGTGCCACCAGCAGAGTCCCCCCCGGGACAGGTGACGATGAGCAGTTCTTC,CATSRVPPGTGDDEQFF
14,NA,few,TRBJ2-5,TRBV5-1,TGCGCCAGCAGTACGGGACTTGGAGTGGAGACCCAGTACTTC,CASSTGLGVETQYF
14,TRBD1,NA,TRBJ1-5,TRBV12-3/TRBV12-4,TGTGCCAGCAGCCCCGGGGACAGGAGGCAGCCCCAGCATTTT,CASSPGDRRQPQHF
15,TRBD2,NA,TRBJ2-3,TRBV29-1,TGCAGCGTCAGCGGGGGGGGATTAAGGACAGATACGCAGTATTTT,CSVSGGGLRTDTQYF
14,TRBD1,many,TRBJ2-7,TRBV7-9,TGTGCCAGCAGCAACCGGGACAGCGTATACGAGCAGTACTTC,CASSNRDSVYEQYF
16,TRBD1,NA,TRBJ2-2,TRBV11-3,TGTGCCAGCAGCTCTCGGGGACAGGGAAACACCGGGGAGCTGTTTTTT,CASSSRGQGNTGELFF
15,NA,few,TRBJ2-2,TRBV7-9,TGTGCCAGCAGCTTATCTCAGGGACTCGCCGGGGAGCTGTTTTTT,CASSLSQGLAGELFF
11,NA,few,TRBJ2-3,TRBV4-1,TGCGCCAGCAGCCAAGCAGATACGCAGTATTTT,CASSQADTQYF
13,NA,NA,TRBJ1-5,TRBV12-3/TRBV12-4,TGTGCCAGCAGTTACAGGGACCATCAGCCCCAGCATTTT,CASSYRDHQPQHF
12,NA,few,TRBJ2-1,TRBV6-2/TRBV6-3,TGTGCCAGCAGCTCCCAGTACAATGAGCAGTTCTTC,CASSSQYNEQFF
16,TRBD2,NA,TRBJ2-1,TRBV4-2,TGTGCCAGCAGCCAGGGTTCTAGCGGGGGATACAATGAGCAGTTCTTC,CASSQGSSGGYNEQFF
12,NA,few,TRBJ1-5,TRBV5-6,TGTGCCAGCAGCCTAGGGGTTCAGCCCCAGCATTTT,CASSLGVQPQHF
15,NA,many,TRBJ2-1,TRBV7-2,TGTGCCAGCAGCTTAGAATCCGACCTGTACAATGAGCAGTTCTTC,CASSLESDLYNEQFF
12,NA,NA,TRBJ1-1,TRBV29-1,TGCAGCGTTGAAGTTAGGGCAATTGAAGCTTTCTTT,CSVEVRAIEAFF
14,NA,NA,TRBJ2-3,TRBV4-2,TGTGCCAGCAGCCAAGAGCTCGTCACAGATACGCAGTATTTT,CASSQELVTDTQYF
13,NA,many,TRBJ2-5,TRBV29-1,TGCAGCGTTGAACCGGACTGGCAAGAGACCCAGTACTTC,CSVEPDWQETQYF
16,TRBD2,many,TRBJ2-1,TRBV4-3,TGCGCCAGCAGCCAAGATGGGACTAGCGCCTACAATGAGCAGTTCTTC,CASSQDGTSAYNEQFF
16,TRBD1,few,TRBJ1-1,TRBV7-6,TGTGCCAGCAGCGTGCGGGTAGGACAGGCGAACACTGAAGCTTTCTTT,CASSVRVGQANTEAFF
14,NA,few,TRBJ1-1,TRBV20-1,TGCAGTGCTAGGGACCGGGACTGGAACACTGAAGCTTTCTTT,CSARDRDWNTEAFF
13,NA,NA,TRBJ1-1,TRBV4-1,TGCGCCAGCAGCCCAGGACAGTCTCCTGAAGCTTTCTTT,CASSPGQSPEAFF
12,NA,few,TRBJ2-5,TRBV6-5,TGTGCCAGCCGGGACAACCAAGAGACCCAGTACTTC,CASRDNQETQYF
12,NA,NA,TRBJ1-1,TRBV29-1,TGCAGCGTTGAGCCAGGGCACACTGAAGCTTTCTTT,CSVEPGHTEAFF
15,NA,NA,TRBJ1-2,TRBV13,TGTGCCAGCAGGCTTTATACAGGGACCAACTATGGCTACACCTTC,CASRLYTGTNYGYTF
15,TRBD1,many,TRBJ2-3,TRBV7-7,TGTGCCAGCGCAGCGGGACAGGGGGTTCCAGATACGCAGTATTTT,CASAAGQGVPDTQYF
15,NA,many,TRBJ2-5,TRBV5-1,TGCGCCAGCAGCTTGGCCGTTTTGACCCAAGAGACCCAGTACTTC,CASSLAVLTQETQYF
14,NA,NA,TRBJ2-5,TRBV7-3,TGTGCCAGCAGCTTAGGGGACTCCGAAGAGACCCAGTACTTC,CASSLGDSEETQYF
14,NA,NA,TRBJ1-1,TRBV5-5,TGTGCCAGCAGCTTTGGGGGGCGGAACACTGAAGCTTTCTTT,CASSFGGRNTEAFF
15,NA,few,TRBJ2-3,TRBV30,TGTGCCTGGAGTGTAGGGCAGCCTAGCACAGATACGCAGTATTTT,CAWSVGQPSTDTQYF
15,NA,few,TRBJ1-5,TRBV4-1,TGCGCCAGCAGCGGAGGGGCAGGGGCCGGTCAGCCCCAGCATTTT,CASSGGAGAGQPQHF
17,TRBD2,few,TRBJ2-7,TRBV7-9,TGTGCCAGCAGCTTGGCCTGGGGACTAGCGGAGGACTACGAGCAGTACTTC,CASSLAWGLAEDYEQYF
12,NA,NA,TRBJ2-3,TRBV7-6,TGTGCCAGCCGCGGAGGGGCAGATACGCAGTATTTT,CASRGGADTQYF
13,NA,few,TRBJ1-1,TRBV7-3,TGTGCCAGCAGCTTAATAGGGGGCACTGAAGCTTTCTTT,CASSLIGGTEAFF
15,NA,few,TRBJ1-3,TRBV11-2,TGTGCCAGCAGCTGGGACGGCTACTCTGGAAACACCATATATTTT,CASSWDGYSGNTIYF
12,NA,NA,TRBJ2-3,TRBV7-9,TGTGCCAGCAGCTTAGTAGGAGATACGCAGTATTTT,CASSLVGDTQYF
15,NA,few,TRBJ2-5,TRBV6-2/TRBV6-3,TGTGCCAGCAGTTACTCCCGGACAGTTCGGGAGACCCAGTACTTC,CASSYSRTVRETQYF
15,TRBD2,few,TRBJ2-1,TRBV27,TGTGCCAGCAGTTTATATCTTAGCGGGGGAATTGAGCAGTTCTTC,CASSLYLSGGIEQFF